This T cell receptor beta chain was recorded in a study of blood T cell repertoires in COVID-19. In the study overall: The samples span acute and convalescent COVID-19 from the United States, Italy and Spain. T cells, B-cell-depleted T cells, or PBMCs provided the cDNA or gDNA that served as material.

Clones were read by immunoSEQ multiplex PCR, and TCRdb kept only the in-frame ones, dropping some. The sample records 200,000 to 250,000 clones, around 81% being singletons. There are 17 residues in the CDR3. Germline CDR1 SNHLY, CDR2 FYNNEI. Trimming removed 6 bases from V and 3 bases from J; junction bases left unmatched: 12. This chain links TRBV2 with TRBJ2-1; TRBD2 matches 9 bases. Material: peripheral blood. The source is a woman in her twenties or thirties who had recovered from COVID-19. CDR3 DNA: TGTGCCAGCAGGGTAACCCGAGGCGGGAGGGACTACAATGAGCAGTTCTTC. Protein product: CASRVTRGGRDYNEQFF.